The sequence of this T cell receptor beta chain was determined in a study of PD-1 blockade in classical Hodgkin lymphoma (dated by TCRdb to 2019 to 2021). For context, the study as a whole: Nivolumab dosing was 3 mg/kg intravenously every 2 weeks, continuing until either disease progression or unacceptable toxicity. The study used CyTOF and TCR beta sequencing to define a peripheral blood immune signature of response to PD-1 blockade in classical Hodgkin lymphoma.

Counted from cysteine to phenylalanine, this CDR3 has 14 amino acids. Only CDR3 DNA is held: 42 bases, read in frame from base 1. The junction carries 15 bases between V and J, which are trimmed by 2 bases and 5 bases respectively. From a lookup of the germline V gene (reference sequence), CDR1 and CDR2 are GTSNPN and SVGIG. Notes on this clone: This clone's antigen is unknown. No much larger clone is present one base from it, and per-base qualities are unavailable.

Genomic DNA was extracted with the Qiagen DNeasy kit from unsorted PBMCs and from negatively selected CD4+ and CD8+ fractions. Amplification of TCR beta CDR3 regions was done by immunoSEQ multiplex PCR with primers that anneal to V and J segments. Amplification bias was minimized using a synthetic immune receptor repertoire, and residual bias was removed computationally after sequencing. The authors' pipeline ran thus. Custom Python scripts were used to quantify repertoire diversity as the Shannon entropy index. Unsorted, CD4+ and CD8+ repertoires were analyzed separately, except in combined analyses where CD4+ and CD8+ sequences were merged in silico. Clonal expansion was defined as at least a 2-fold frequency increase after treatment relative to C1D1, with a pseudocount of 0.5 for undetected baseline clones. Clones with 0 or 1 copy at C1D1 were classified as singleton clones, and clones with 2 or more copies were classified as non-singleton clones. Clones expanded in unsorted samples were labelled as CD4+, CD8+ or unknown by matching protein sequences in sorted samples from the same patient. Wilcoxon tests on paired samples were used to test changes in diversity from C1D1 to C4D1. Drawn from immuneACCESS, this table holds only the in-frame rearrangements with V and J called that TCRdb kept. Clones are partly lost; checked studies trace under half to an unresolved V gene and leave the rest unexplained. The V and J calls and the clone size are those of that table, but D and trimming were determined from the DNA. This sample has several thousand clones in its table, and 67% of those were observed once. The biggest ten clones account for around 28% of the sample.

What the research found in general, with its limitations: The study was limited to a single clinical trial cohort, and causes of repertoire differences, possibly disease activity or prior therapy, remained undefined. By C4D1, a significant rise was seen in CD4+ TCR diversity but not in CD8+ TCR diversity (p=0.0027 vs p=0.16), and the rise was most apparent among complete responders (p=0.02). Patients starting nivolumab less than 1 year after ASCT had lower diversity and were excluded from later analyses to avoid confounding by immune reconstitution. Baseline diversity similar to that of newly diagnosed patients was observed in trial patients achieving complete response, whereas significantly lower diversity was observed in partial responders and progressors. Baseline TCR diversity was reported as lower in newly diagnosed patients than in healthy donors, and lower still in relapsed/refractory patients.

The time point label here, explained by the study, means: cycle 4 day 1 (C4D1), after 5 to 7 weeks of nivolumab. All trial patients had relapsed after autologous stem cell transplantation, with cohorts A, B and C differing in prior brentuximab vedotin exposure. The trial cohort was composed of under 70 patients with relapsed/refractory classical Hodgkin lymphoma, for whom complete response, partial response or progressive disease was recorded as best overall response. Trial patients were treated with single-agent nivolumab in the multi-cohort phase II CheckMate 205 trial. An independent review committee assessed best overall response by applying the 2007 International Working Group response criteria. PBMCs from the trial were collected at three points: immediately before nivolumab initiation (C1D1), and during therapy at cycle 2 day 1 and cycle 4 day 1. Peripheral blood was collected in 8 mL Vacutainer Cell Preparation Tubes, from which PBMCs were isolated by centrifugation and then cryopreserved.

The rearranged chain carries TRBV30 and TRBJ2-5, with TRBD2 tentatively as D gene (5 bases match). This TCR derives from a human donor with classical Hodgkin lymphoma. The sequencing used peripheral blood mononuclear cells (PBMCs), collected before the fourth cycle of nivolumab. The DNA reads TGTGCCTGGAGTAACGGGGTAATATCGGAGACCCAGTACTTC. Its protein is CAWSNGVISETQYF.